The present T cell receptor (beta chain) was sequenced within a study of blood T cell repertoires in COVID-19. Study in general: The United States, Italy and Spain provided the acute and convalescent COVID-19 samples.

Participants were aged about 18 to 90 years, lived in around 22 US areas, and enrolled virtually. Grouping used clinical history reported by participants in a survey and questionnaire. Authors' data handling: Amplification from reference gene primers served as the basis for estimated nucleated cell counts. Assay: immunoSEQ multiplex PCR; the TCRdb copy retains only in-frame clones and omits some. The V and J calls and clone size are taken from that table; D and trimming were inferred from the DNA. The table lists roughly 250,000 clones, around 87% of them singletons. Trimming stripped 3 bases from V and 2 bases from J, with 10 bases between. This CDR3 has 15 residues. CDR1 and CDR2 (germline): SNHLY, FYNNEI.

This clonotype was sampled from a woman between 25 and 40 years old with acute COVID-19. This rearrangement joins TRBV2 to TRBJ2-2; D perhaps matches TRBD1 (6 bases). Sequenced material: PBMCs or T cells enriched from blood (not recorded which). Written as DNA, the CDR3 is TGTGCCAGCAGTGAGTGGACAGCCAACACCGGGGAGCTGTTTTTT. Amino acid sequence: CASSEWTANTGELFF.